The source of this T cell receptor beta chain is a study of T-cell reconstitution after alpha-beta-depleted transplantation in children. General study findings and limits: T-cell counts and diversity at one year post-transplant came mainly from newly produced T cells. Reportedly, only several hundred clones from non-depleted graft cells drove alpha-beta T-cell counts at about two months. Recipient T cells and thymic progenitors that survived gave rise to the high TCRbeta diversity observed at day 60 in some patients.

TCRbeta library construction was performed incorporating unique molecular identifiers. MiXCR, applied by TCRdb to the PCR reads, yields one record per CDR3 protein. The profile covers nearly 350,000 distinct CDR3 sequences, with about 17% appearing a single time and about 41% taken by the ten largest. This CDR3 contains 13 residues. Trimming at V came to 2 bases and at J to 10 bases, leaving 6 bases not matched to a gene. The V gene's germline CDR1 is SGDLS and CDR2 YYNGEE. This clonotype was counted a few times. Its specificity is not known. The input for sequencing was PBMCs, mostly from graft donor cells, taken 360 days after TCRalphabeta/CD19-depleted stem cell transplant. The V and J genes are TRBV9 and TRBJ2-1, with 7 bases that match TRBD2. This clonotype originated in a male patient aged 2 to 9 who had a stem cell transplant for acute lymphoblastic leukemia, so the T cells may come from the graft donor. CDR3 nucleotide sequence: TGTGCCAGCAGCGTGGGACTATTCCCAGAGCAGTTCTTC. Its protein is CASSVGLFPEQFF.